This T cell receptor (beta chain) was sequenced in a study of blood T cell repertoires in COVID-19. Overall study context: Samples of COVID-19 (acute and convalescent) were obtained from the United States, Italy and Spain. PBMCs, B-cell-depleted T cells, or T cells provided the cDNA or gDNA that made up the material.

Original methodology: By means of reference gene primer amplification, nucleated cell counts were estimated. The repertoire was sequenced with immunoSEQ multiplex PCR; TCRdb's copy has only in-frame clones and lacks some. Clonal size and the V and J genes are those of that table, whereas D and trimming came from the DNA. This repertoire shows approximately 210,000 clones, 70% to 90% found once; its top ten account for just over 0.7%. The CDR3 length is 15 residues. Trimming stripped 4 bases from V and 6 bases from J, with 19 bases between. The V gene's germline CDR1 is ENHRY and CDR2 SYGVKD. Sample: peripheral blood. The V gene is TRBV10-3, the J gene TRBJ2-7; D possibly corresponds to TRBD1 (6 bases). The TCR sequence derives from a man aged 40-49 years with acute or convalescent COVID-19. The CDR3 spells CAISGKQGYGLEQYF. DNA of the CDR3: TGTGCCATCAGTGGAAAACAGGGTTACGGCCTCGAGCAGTACTTC.